This entry is about one T cell receptor beta chain. As handled by the study authors: The assay estimated nucleated cells by amplifying reference gene primers. TCRdb's table, derived via immunoSEQ multiplex PCR, lists solely in-frame clones and lacks some. The V and J calls and clone size were taken over from that table, and D and trimming were inferred from the DNA. The sample holds around 190,000 clones; around nine tenths are singletons and the top ten take 0.95% to 1.3%. The CDR3 totals 17 residues. The V end was cut by 6 bases, the J end by 7 bases, with 27 bases between. Per the germline V gene, CDR1 is MDHEN and CDR2 is SYDVKM. The data were taken from a study of blood T cell repertoires in COVID-19. Study at large: From the United States, Italy and Spain came samples of acute and convalescent COVID-19. T cells, B-cell-depleted T cells, or PBMCs supplied cDNA or gDNA.

The TCR originated in a man aged 25-45 years with acute or convalescent COVID-19. Input material: peripheral blood. This chain connects TRBV28 to TRBJ2-5, with a weak D call TRBD1 (5 bases). CDR3 coding DNA: TGTGCCAGCAGCCGACTTTACGCAGGGTCCCAAGGGTGGACCCAGTACTTC. Its translation is CASSRLYAGSQGWTQYF.